The 14 T cell receptor beta chains presented below share a single source sample, sequenced in a study of T cells after yellow fever vaccination. TCRdb redid the calling of the 5' RACE reads with MiXCR, one entry per CDR3 protein. This table has about 430,000 distinct CDR3 sequences, roughly 20% appearing once. Sequencing was performed on PBMCs, taken before the yellow fever booster vaccination. All receptors come from a man younger than 30 who received the YFV17D yellow fever vaccine.

This clonotype was detected a few times. This chain links TRBV5-1 with TRBJ2-1; 7 bases are shared with TRBD1. Germline trimming cut 4 bases from V and 8 bases from J; bases unmatched to any gene: 12. The CDR3 is 15 residues long. From germline, CDR1 is SGHRS and CDR2 YFSETQ. As DNA, the CDR3 is TGCGCCAGCAGCCCAGATGGACAGGTGAACCATGAGCAGTTCTTC. It is translated as CASSPDGQVNHEQFF.

This CDR3 reads CASSQDMGGGYGYTF. CDR3 nucleotide sequence: TGCGCCAGCAGCCAAGATATGGGGGGCGGCTATGGCTACACCTTC. The chain employs TRBV4-3 and TRBJ1-2; possibly TRBD1 for D (6 bases). V was shortened by 0 bases and J by 4 bases, with 12 bases between the two germline ends. This CDR3 spans 15 amino acids. Per germline, CDR1 LGHNA and CDR2 YSLEER.

The chain carries TRBV7-6 and TRBJ2-3; D not certain. This CDR3 region has 13 residues. V was shortened by 5 bases and J by 6 bases, with 12 bases between the two germline ends. CDR1 and CDR2 (germline): SGHVS, FNYEAQ. The CDR3 nucleotides read TGTGCCAGCAGCCGGATCCCTGCGGATACGCAGTATTTT. Translating it yields CASSRIPADTQYF. Based on the CDR3 plus reference TRBV7-6 and TRBJ2-3, the full variable domain is GAGVSQSPRYKVTKRGQDVALRCDPISGHVSLYWYRQALGQGPEFLTYFNYEAQQDKSGLPNDRFSAERPEGSISTLTIQRTEQRDSAMYRCASSRIPADTQYFGPGTRLTVL.

This chain uses TRBV10-3 with TRBJ2-7; TRBD1 matches at 8 bases. The CDR3 covers 15 residues. V shed 6 bases, J shed 3 bases, and the junction held 10 bases outside the gene matches. CDR1 is ENHRY, CDR2 SYGVKD, per germline. The DNA for the CDR3 is TGTGCCATCAGCGAACGGGGACAGGAAGGCTACGAGCAGTACTTC. Its translation is CAISERGQEGYEQYF.

The genes are TRBV7-2 and TRBJ1-2, with D perhaps TRBD1 (5 bases). CDR3 length: 15 residues. The germline V gene has CDR1 SGHTA and CDR2 FQGNSA. Deletions cut 5 bases from V and 2 bases from J, with 15 bases between. The CDR3 sequence is CASSPAEGLNYGYTF. DNA for the CDR3: TGTGCCAGCAGCCCGGCAGAGGGACTGAACTATGGCTACACCTTC.

In this sample, this clonotype turned up many times. The chain is built from TRBV5-1 and TRBJ2-3, with TRBD1 matching over 7 bases. The V and J ends lost 5 bases and 4 bases, in that order; junction bases with no gene match: 10. The germline V gene encodes CDR1 SGHRS and CDR2 YFSETQ. The CDR3 is 15 amino acids. The CDR3 sequence is CASSWRQGEADTQYF. The CDR3 DNA sequence: TGCGCCAGCAGTTGGCGACAGGGCGAGGCAGATACGCAGTATTTT.

The chain joins TRBV3-1 to TRBJ1-3; D is perhaps TRBD1 (6 bases). Trimming removed 1 base from V and 4 bases from J, with 11 bases in between. This CDR3 has 15 amino acids. Germline V gives CDR1 LGHDT, CDR2 YNNKEL (reference sequence). CDR3 sequence reads: CASSQGQASGNTIYF. The CDR3 region has the DNA TGTGCCAGCAGCCAAGGACAGGCGTCCGGAAACACCATATATTTT.

This clonotype was seen many times. The chain has TRBV7-2 and TRBJ2-5, with 10 bases fitting TRBD1. The germline CDR1 and CDR2 sequences are SGHTA and FQGNSA. Trimming removed 5 bases from V and 4 bases from J; junction bases left unmatched: 7. The CDR3 contains 15 residues. The CDR3: CASSGTGERRETQYF. For the CDR3, the DNA is TGTGCCAGCAGCGGGACAGGGGAACGGCGAGAGACCCAGTACTTC.

There are a few counts of this clonotype. The chain uses TRBV5-1 and TRBJ1-1; D may be TRBD1 (6 bases). Germline CDR1 is SGHRS and CDR2 is YFSETQ. The V gene lost 4 bases and the J gene lost 6 bases, with 16 bases spanning the gap. This CDR3 comprises 14 residues. The CDR3 loop reads CASSPGWGAAEAFF. As DNA, the CDR3 is TGCGCCAGCAGCCCAGGTTGGGGGGCCGCTGAAGCTTTCTTT.

This clonotype was counted only a few times. V and J are TRBV5-1 and TRBJ2-3; TRBD2 is a possible D gene (6 bases). CDR1 and CDR2 (germline): SGHRS, YFSETQ. The CDR3 totals 16 residues. V shed 1 base and J shed 0 bases, with 12 bases lying between them. The CDR3 here is CASSLRAGTSTDTQYF. As DNA, the CDR3 is TGCGCCAGCAGCTTGAGGGCAGGGACTAGCACAGATACGCAGTATTTT.

The chain employs TRBV2 and TRBJ2-2, with 11 bases aligning to TRBD2. In germline, CDR1 is SNHLY, CDR2 FYNNEI. V lost 6 bases, J lost 4 bases, and 4 bases stayed unmatched. The CDR3 sequence is 15 residues long. CDR3: CASRSLAGGTGELFF. Written as DNA, the CDR3 is TGTGCCAGCAGATCCCTAGCGGGGGGCACCGGGGAGCTGTTTTTT.

The chain joins TRBV4-2 to TRBJ1-2; no clear D. This CDR3 is 15 amino acids long. Per the germline V gene, CDR1 is LGHNA and CDR2 is YNFKEQ. The germline V and J ends were trimmed by 0 bases and 0 bases, with 8 bases remaining between them. In DNA, the CDR3 is TGTGCCAGCAGCCAAGATTGGGGTTCTAACTATGGCTACACCTTC. Amino acids: CASSQDWGSNYGYTF.

This clonotype was seen a few times. This chain uses TRBV23-1 with TRBJ2-7; D is unclear. TRBV23-1 is an ORF, and what it does is uncertain. This CDR3 is built from 11 residues. V lost 2 bases and J 6 bases, leaving 5 bases between the germline ends. CDR3 loop: CASSQPSEQYF. As DNA, the CDR3 is TGCGCCAGCAGTCAACCTTCCGAGCAGTACTTC.

J is TRBJ1-5 and V is TRBV2; D not resolved. This CDR3 is 12 amino acids long. The V end lost 8 bases, the J end lost 10 bases, and 15 bases lay between the germline ends. Germline V gives CDR1 SNHLY, CDR2 FYNNEI. Here the CDR3 DNA reads TGTGCCAGCCACAAAGATGGGTTTCCCCAGCATTTT. Translated, it gives CASHKDGFPQHF.